Following are 24 T cell receptor beta chains from one sample sequenced in a study of blood T cell repertoires in COVID-19. Profiling relied on immunoSEQ multiplex PCR, and the TCRdb table lists in-frame clones only, not all of them. The sample has around 300,000 clones, about nine tenths seen once; the top ten hold roughly 1.1%. Sequencing was performed on PBMCs or T cells enriched from blood (not recorded which). These receptors were taken from a woman aged 25-40 years who had recovered from COVID-19.

The CDR3 loop reads CASSQSFRLGLAGDKPYNEQFF. CDR3 sequence (DNA): TGTGCCAGCAGCCAATCCTTCCGCTTGGGACTAGCGGGAGATAAGCCCTACAATGAGCAGTTCTTC. V gene TRBV3-1 (or the pseudogene TRBV3-2) combines with J gene TRBJ2-1, with 14 bases aligning to TRBD2. Looked up from germline, CDR1 is LGHDT and CDR2 is YNNKEL (reference sequence). The CDR3 spans 22 residues. With V trimmed by 2 bases and J by 2 bases, 17 bases remained unmatched.

The rearrangement links TRBV28 to TRBJ2-6, with 8 bases matching TRBD1. This CDR3 comprises 17 residues. Per the germline V gene, CDR1 is MDHEN and CDR2 is SYDVKM. The J segment lost 3 bases and the V segment lost 3 bases, leaving 7 bases of the junction unmatched. The CDR3 region has the DNA TGTGCCAGCAGTTTGCCTCGACAGGGGCTTGGGGCCAACGTCCTGACTTTC. This encodes CASSLPRQGLGANVLTF.

The DNA of the CDR3 is TGCGCCAGCAGCCAAGATCTAACGCCTAGCGGGGGAGATGAGCAGTTCTTC. This encodes CASSQDLTPSGGDEQFF. The chain joins TRBV4-3 to TRBJ2-1; TRBD2 agrees at 10 bases. V lost 0 bases, J lost 8 bases, and 10 bases stayed unmatched. Germline V gene data show CDR1 as LGHNA and CDR2 as YSLEER. This CDR3 has 17 residues.

The chain employs TRBV12-3 or TRBV12-4 and TRBJ1-2, with D unresolved. Between the trimmed V and J ends, which lost 5 bases and 8 bases, there was a span of 15 bases. The CDR3 totals 13 residues. CDR3 bases: TGTGCCAGCAGTCTCCCCGGGTATCGCGGCTACACCTTC. This codes for CASSLPGYRGYTF.

The chain recombines TRBV5-1 with TRBJ2-1; the D is unclear. Trimming stripped 2 bases from V and 5 bases from J, with 23 bases between. This CDR3 has 18 amino acids. Germline V gene data show CDR1 as SGHRS and CDR2 as YFSETQ. In DNA, the CDR3 is TGCGCCAGCAGCTTTGTGGTGATTCGAGAGCCCTCTAACAATGAGCAGTTCTTC. Its translation is CASSFVVIREPSNNEQFF. Supplemented by reference TRBV5-1 and TRBJ2-1, the full variable domain reads KAGVTQTPRYLIKTRGQQVTLSCSPISGHRSVSWYQQTPGQGLQFLFEYFSETQRNKGNFPGRFSGRQFSNSRSEMNVSTLELGDSALYLCASSFVVIREPSNNEQFFGPGTRLTVL.

This clone came up once. V gene TRBV7-3 combines with J gene TRBJ2-2; D is perhaps TRBD2 (6 bases). The CDR3 contains 15 residues. Germline lookup yields CDR1 SGHTA and CDR2 FQGTGA. Trimming removed 2 bases at V and 4 bases at J, with 11 bases between. CDR3 protein: CASSLGGTGTGELFF. CDR3 in DNA: TGTGCCAGCAGCTTAGGAGGGACGGGCACCGGGGAGCTGTTTTTT.

V gene TRBV27 combines with J gene TRBJ2-5; 11 nucleotides line up with TRBD2. The trim removed 5 bases at V and 2 bases at J, leaving 7 bases unmatched. The CDR3 is 16 amino acids. Germline CDR1 is MNHEY and CDR2 is SMNVEV (reference sequence). DNA for the CDR3: TGTGCCAGCAGTCCATGGACTAGCGGGCTACAAGAGACCCAGTACTTC. Residues: CASSPWTSGLQETQYF.

This clone was picked up one time. This rearrangement joins TRBV7-9 to TRBJ1-1; 7 bases match TRBD1. With V trimmed by 5 bases and J by 7 bases, 7 bases remained unmatched. The germline V gene has CDR1 SEHNR and CDR2 FQNEAQ (reference sequence). This CDR3 has 13 amino acids. CDR3 sequence: CASSPGQTSEAFF. CDR3 DNA sequence: TGTGCCAGCAGCCCGGGACAGACCAGTGAAGCTTTCTTT. The variable domain in full, completed from reference TRBV7-9 and TRBJ1-1, reads DTGVSQNPRHKITKRGQNVTFRCDPISEHNRLYWYRQTLGQGPEFLTYFQNEAQLEKSRLLSDRFSAERPKGSFSTLEIQRTEQGDSAMYLCASSPGQTSEAFFGQGTRLTVV.

J is TRBJ1-1 and V is TRBV9; D perhaps matches TRBD1 (5 bases). Germline-derived CDR1 and CDR2 are SGDLS and YYNGEE. The length of the CDR3 is 14 residues. Trimming took 0 bases from V and 3 from J, leaving 9 bases between them. DNA for the CDR3: TGTGCCAGCAGCGTAGCCGACAGCCACACTGAAGCTTTCTTT. Translation: CASSVADSHTEAFF.

The chain has TRBV2 and TRBJ1-5; D unresolved. The ends were cut back, 2 bases at V and 6 bases at J, with 14 bases in the middle. Germline V CDR1 and CDR2: SNHLY, FYNNEI. The CDR3 has 15 residues. In DNA form, the CDR3 reads TGTGCCAGCAGTGAAATGAGAGTAAATGGTCAGCCCCAGCATTTT. Its translation: CASSEMRVNGQPQHF.

The gene calls are TRBV6-2 or TRBV6-3 and TRBJ1-5; 8 bases match TRBD1. The V gene's germline CDR1 is MNHEY and CDR2 SVGEGT. The V segment lost 5 bases and the J segment 3 bases; nucleotides outside the gene matches: 9. This CDR3 region has 16 residues. The CDR3 protein is CASSTGTGLFNQPQHF. Here the CDR3 DNA reads TGTGCCAGCAGTACCGGGACAGGCCTTTTCAATCAGCCCCAGCATTTT.

The J gene is TRBJ2-2, the V gene TRBV27, with 7 bases fitting TRBD2. Trimming cost V 2 bases and J 7 bases; bases outside gene matches: 7. The CDR3 contains 15 residues. Germline lookup yields CDR1 MNHEY and CDR2 SMNVEV (reference sequence). The CDR3 loop reads CASSLRGRADGELFF. In DNA, the CDR3 is TGTGCCAGCAGTTTAAGAGGGAGGGCCGACGGGGAGCTGTTTTTT.

The chain uses TRBV18 and TRBJ1-2, with TRBD1 identical over 10 bases. V lost 6 bases to trimming and J lost 5 bases; unmatched junction nucleotides: 12. This CDR3 has 16 residues. Germline values: CDR1 KGHSH, CDR2 LQKENI. Here the CDR3 DNA reads TGTGCCAGCTCCAGCATTTCAGGACAGGGGGGATATGGCTACACCTTC. Protein product: CASSSISGQGGYGYTF.

The CDR3 spells CASSADLNTEAFF. The CDR3 bases are TGTGCCAGCTCGGCAGACTTGAACACTGAAGCTTTCTTT. The chain recombines TRBV18 with TRBJ1-1; D unclear. V lost 6 bases, J lost 0 bases, and 8 bases lay in between. Germline CDR1 is KGHSH and CDR2 is LQKENI. The CDR3 sequence is 13 residues long.

Worth noting for this clone: Relative to the germline gene, one junction end is altered; a read error may explain this. The chain uses TRBV7-7 and TRBJ2-7; 10 bases fit TRBD1. Germline values: CDR1 SSHAT, CDR2 FNYEAQ (reference sequence). This CDR3 has 13 residues. Here the CDR3 DNA reads TGTGCTAGCAGCTTAGGACAGGGGGACGAGCAGTACTTC. It yields the protein CASSLGQGDEQYF.

This sequence joins TRBV5-4 and TRBJ2-3; 8 positions agree with TRBD2. Germline CDR1 SGHNT, CDR2 YYREEE (reference sequence). The junction had 9 bases not matched to a gene; V was cut back by 3 bases and J by 6 bases. This CDR3 spans 15 amino acids. The CDR3 here is CASSSGTRESDTQYF. In DNA form, the CDR3 reads TGTGCCAGCAGCTCAGGGACTAGAGAAAGCGATACGCAGTATTTT.

J is TRBJ2-1 and V is TRBV4-3, with D perhaps matching TRBD2 (7 bases). The CDR3 has 17 amino acids. V lost 1 base and J lost 4, with 17 bases in between. Germline V lookup: CDR1 LGHNA, CDR2 YSLEER. The CDR3 DNA reads as TGCGCCAGCAGCCAAGCGGGAACAGGGAGGGGATACAATGAGCAGTTCTTC. Protein sequence: CASSQAGTGRGYNEQFF.

This clone was observed a single time. The V and J genes are TRBV5-1 and TRBJ2-7; 9 bases agree with TRBD1. V trimming: 0 bases; J trimming: 7 bases; junction bases outside the gene matches: 5. The CDR3 sequence is 14 residues long. Germline V gene lookup returns CDR1 SGHRS and CDR2 YFSETQ. The DNA for the CDR3 is TGCGCCAGCAGCTTGGAGGGACAGGGTTTTGAGCAGTACTTC. Residues: CASSLEGQGFEQYF.

The chain uses TRBV19 and TRBJ2-1, with TRBD2 identical over 9 bases. The germline V gene encodes CDR1 LNHDA and CDR2 SQIVND (reference sequence). The CDR3 spans 16 residues. With V trimmed by 1 base and J by 6 bases, 7 bases remained unmatched. For the CDR3, the DNA is TGTGCCAGTAGTATAGGGTGGCTAGCGGGAATCAATGAGCAGTTCTTC. Protein: CASSIGWLAGINEQFF.

There are a few counts of this clone. The genes are TRBV5-1 and TRBJ1-2; possibly TRBD1 for D (5 bases). This CDR3 is built from 16 residues. Germline-derived CDR1 and CDR2 are SGHRS and YFSETQ. With 4 bases removed from V and 4 bases from J, the gap between germline ends came to 20 bases. CDR3 amino acids: CASSPESGNPGYGYTF. For the CDR3, the DNA is TGCGCCAGCAGCCCTGAATCAGGGAACCCAGGCTATGGCTACACCTTC.

The V call is TRBV27, the J call TRBJ1-5; D is possibly TRBD1 (6 bases). The CDR3 runs to 13 residues. The germline CDR1 and CDR2 sequences are MNHEY and SMNVEV (reference sequence). V lost 6 bases to trimming and J lost 7 bases, with 13 bases between them. The CDR3 is CASSRGIYQPQHF. As DNA, the CDR3 is TGTGCCAGCAGCAGGGGAATATACCAGCCCCAGCATTTT.

The genes are TRBV18 and TRBJ1-4, with D uncertain. Trimming took off 2 bases at V and 5 bases at J, with 3 bases between the two ends. The CDR3 extends over 12 amino acids. Germline V gene data show CDR1 as KGHSH and CDR2 as LQKENI. The CDR3 DNA reads as TGTGCCAGCTCACCAATAAATGAAAAACTGTTTTTT. Protein: CASSPINEKLFF.

This chain uses TRBV11-3 with TRBJ2-3; a possible D gene is TRBD1 (5 bases). Germline CDR1 and CDR2: SGHNT and YENEEA. The CDR3 is 14 residues long. Trimming cost V 6 bases and J 1 base, with 11 bases left between them. Here the CDR3 DNA reads TGTGCCAGCAGTTCAGGGTTCGGCACAGATACGCAGTATTTT. Amino acid sequence: CASSSGFGTDTQYF.

V gene TRBV18 combines with J gene TRBJ2-7; the match to TRBD1 covers 7 bases. Trimming at V came to 3 bases and at J to 1 base, leaving 6 bases not matched to a gene. The germline V gene has CDR1 KGHSH and CDR2 LQKENI. The CDR3 has 15 residues. In nucleotides, the CDR3 is TGTGCCAGCTCACCCGGACAGGATATTTCCTACGAGCAGTACTTC. Its translation is CASSPGQDISYEQYF.